A single sample is the source of the 9 T cell receptor beta chains below, sequenced in a study of blood T cell repertoires in COVID-19. Generated by immunoSEQ multiplex PCR, the TCRdb table keeps only in-frame clones and is missing some. The table lists approximately 150,000 clones, approximately 87% of them singletons, with 3.5% to 5% in the top ten. Sequencing was carried out using PBMCs or T cells enriched from blood (not recorded which). All receptors derive from a man in his forties or fifties in a cohort exposed to, infected with or recovered from COVID-19 (not recorded which).

This rearrangement joins TRBV20-1 to TRBJ1-5; D possibly corresponds to TRBD1 (5 bases). Trimming stripped 3 bases from V and 1 base from J, with 25 bases between. This CDR3 is built from 19 residues. CDR1 is DFQATT, CDR2 SNEGSKA, per germline (reference sequence). The CDR3 DNA sequence: TGCAGTGCTAGTGGGGCGGGCAGTAGAGTGCGGGCGAGCAATCAGCCCCAGCATTTT. Protein product: CSASGAGSRVRASNQPQHF.

The gene calls are TRBV10-3 and TRBJ1-1; TRBD1 is a possible D gene (5 bases). This CDR3 has 14 residues. CDR1 is ENHRY, CDR2 SYGVKD, per germline. Trimming cost V 4 bases and J 3 bases, with 12 bases left between them. CDR3 in DNA: TGTGCCATCAGTGTTCAGGGTCGAGACACTGAAGCTTTCTTT. It is translated as CAISVQGRDTEAFF.

The chain joins TRBV2 to TRBJ2-5; tentatively, D is TRBD2 (5 bases). The germline V gene encodes CDR1 SNHLY and CDR2 FYNNEI. The CDR3 totals 14 residues. V lost 7 bases and J 5 bases, leaving 17 bases between the germline ends. DNA of the CDR3: TGTGCCAGCAACCTCGGACTGATGGGGGAGACCCAGTACTTC. Translated, it gives CASNLGLMGETQYF.

The chain joins TRBV30 to TRBJ1-2; D is uncertain. The ends were cut back, 1 base at V and 0 bases at J, with 12 bases in the middle. Germline CDR1 reads GTSNPN; CDR2 reads SVGIG (reference sequence). This CDR3 region has 15 residues. As DNA, the CDR3 is TGTGCCTGGAGTGCTACGACACGGACTAACTATGGCTACACCTTC. Translating gives CAWSATTRTNYGYTF.

V is TRBV30 and J is TRBJ1-6; D gene ambiguous. CDR1 and CDR2 (germline): GTSNPN, SVGIG (reference sequence). CDR3 length: 14 amino acids. Trimming took 0 bases from V and 7 from J, leaving 10 bases between them. CDR3 protein: CAWSVMSGNSPLHF. CDR3 DNA sequence: TGTGCCTGGAGTGTCATGTCGGGAAATTCACCCCTCCACTTT.

V gene TRBV28 combines with J gene TRBJ1-2, with 7 positions matching TRBD1. Germline CDR1 reads MDHEN; CDR2 reads SYDVKM. The CDR3 is made up of 13 amino acids. V gave up 6 bases and J gave up 3 bases; unmatched junction bases: 4. The CDR3 DNA reads TGTGCCAGCAGGGTGGGACAGTACTATGGCTACACCTTC. Encoded protein: CASRVGQYYGYTF.

The chain combines TRBV24-1 with TRBJ2-3; 8 bases line up with TRBD2. Trimming cost V 2 bases and J 1 base; bases outside gene matches: 10. CDR3 length equals 18 residues. Germline V gene lookup returns CDR1 KGHDR and CDR2 SFDVKD. The CDR3 DNA reads TGTGCCACCAGTGATTCTACAACTAGCGGAGCGGGCACAGATACGCAGTATTTT. Residues: CATSDSTTSGAGTDTQYF.

V and J are TRBV29-1 and TRBJ2-7; 7 nucleotides match TRBD2. V lost 6 bases, J lost 4 bases, and 9 bases stayed unmatched. The germline gives CDR1 SQVTM, CDR2 ANQGSEA. This CDR3 is built from 13 residues. The CDR3 DNA sequence: TGCAGCGTCGCGCGATCTAGCGGTTACGAGCAGTACTTC. It encodes CSVARSSGYEQYF.

The chain uses TRBV15 and TRBJ2-1; 8 bases agree with TRBD1. The CDR3 is made up of 15 amino acids. Germline V gives CDR1 LNHNV, CDR2 YYDKDF (reference sequence). V gave up 6 bases and J gave up 0 bases; unmatched junction bases: 4. CDR3 loop: CATRRGTGSYNEQFF. CDR3 nucleotides: TGTGCCACCAGGAGGGGGACAGGCTCCTACAATGAGCAGTTCTTC. The full variable domain, its missing parts supplied by reference TRBV15 and TRBJ2-1, is DAMVIQNPRYQVTQFGKPVTLSCSQTLNHNVMYWYQQKSSQAPKLLFHYYDKDFNNEADTPDNFQSRRPNTSFCFLDIRSPGLGDTAMYLCATRRGTGSYNEQFFGPGTRLTVL.